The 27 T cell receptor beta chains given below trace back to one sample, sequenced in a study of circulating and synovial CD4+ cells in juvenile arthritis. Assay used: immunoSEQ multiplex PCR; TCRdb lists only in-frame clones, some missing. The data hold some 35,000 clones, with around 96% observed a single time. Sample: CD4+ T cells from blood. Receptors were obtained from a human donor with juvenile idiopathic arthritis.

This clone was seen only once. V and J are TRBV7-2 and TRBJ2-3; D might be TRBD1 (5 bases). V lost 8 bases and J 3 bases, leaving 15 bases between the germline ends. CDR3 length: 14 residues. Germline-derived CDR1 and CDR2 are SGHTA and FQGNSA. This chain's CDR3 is CASHARVGTDTQYF. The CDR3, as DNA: TGTGCCAGCCATGCCAGGGTCGGGACAGATACGCAGTATTTT.

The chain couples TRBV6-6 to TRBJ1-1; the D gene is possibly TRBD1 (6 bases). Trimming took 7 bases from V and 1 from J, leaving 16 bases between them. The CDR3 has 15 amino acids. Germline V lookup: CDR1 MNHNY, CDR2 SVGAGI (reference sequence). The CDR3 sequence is CASINREGGNTEAFF. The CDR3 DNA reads TGTGCCAGCATCAACAGGGAAGGGGGGAACACTGAAGCTTTCTTT.

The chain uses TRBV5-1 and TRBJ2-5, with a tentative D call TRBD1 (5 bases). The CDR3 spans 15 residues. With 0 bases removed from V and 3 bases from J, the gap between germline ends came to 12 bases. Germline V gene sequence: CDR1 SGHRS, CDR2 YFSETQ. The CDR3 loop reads CASSLGSLTEETQYF. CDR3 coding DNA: TGCGCCAGCAGCTTGGGTTCCCTGACAGAAGAGACCCAGTACTTC.

CDR3 sequence: CASSFGQAGELFF. For the CDR3, the DNA is TGTGCCAGCAGCTTCGGACAGGCCGGGGAGCTGTTTTTT. The chain joins TRBV7-3 to TRBJ2-2; 7 bases are shared with TRBD1. With 3 bases clipped from V and 6 bases from J, the junction kept 1 base outside the gene matches. This CDR3 has 13 residues. CDR1 and CDR2 from the germline V gene are SGHTA and FQGTGA.

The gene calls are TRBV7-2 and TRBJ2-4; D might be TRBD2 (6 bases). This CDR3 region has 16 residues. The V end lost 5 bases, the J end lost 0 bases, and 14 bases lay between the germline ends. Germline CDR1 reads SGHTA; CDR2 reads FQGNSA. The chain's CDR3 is CASSPWGVLAKNIQYF. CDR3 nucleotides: TGTGCCAGCAGCCCCTGGGGGGTTCTAGCCAAAAACATTCAGTACTTC.

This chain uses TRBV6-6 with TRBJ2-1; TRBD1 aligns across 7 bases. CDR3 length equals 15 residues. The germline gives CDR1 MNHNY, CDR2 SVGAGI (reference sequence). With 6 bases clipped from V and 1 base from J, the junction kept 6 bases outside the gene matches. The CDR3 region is CASSPQGVSYNEQFF. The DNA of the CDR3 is TGTGCCAGCAGCCCCCAGGGGGTATCCTACAATGAGCAGTTCTTC.

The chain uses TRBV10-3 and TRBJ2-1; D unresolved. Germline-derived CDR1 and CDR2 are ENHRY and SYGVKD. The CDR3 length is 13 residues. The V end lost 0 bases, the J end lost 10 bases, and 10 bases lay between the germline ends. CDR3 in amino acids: CAISESNSQEQFF. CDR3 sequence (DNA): TGTGCCATCAGTGAGTCGAATAGCCAAGAGCAGTTCTTC.

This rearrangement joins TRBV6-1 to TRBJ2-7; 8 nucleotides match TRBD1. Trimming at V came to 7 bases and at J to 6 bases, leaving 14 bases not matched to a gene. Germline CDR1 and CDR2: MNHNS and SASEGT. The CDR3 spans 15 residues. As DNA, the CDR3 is TGTGCCAGCACCCGGGACAGGTGGGCTACGAGCGAGCAGTACTTC. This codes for CASTRDRWATSEQYF.

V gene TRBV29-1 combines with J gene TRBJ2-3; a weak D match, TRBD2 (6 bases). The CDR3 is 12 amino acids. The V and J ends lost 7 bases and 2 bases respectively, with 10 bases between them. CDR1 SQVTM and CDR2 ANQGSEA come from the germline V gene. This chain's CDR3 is CSGRTTTDTQYF. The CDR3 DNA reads TGCAGCGGCAGGACTACCACAGATACGCAGTATTTT.

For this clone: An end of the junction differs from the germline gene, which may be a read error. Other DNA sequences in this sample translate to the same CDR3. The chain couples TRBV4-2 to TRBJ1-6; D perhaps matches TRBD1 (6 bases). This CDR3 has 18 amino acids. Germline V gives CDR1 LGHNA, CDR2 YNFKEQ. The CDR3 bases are TGTGCCAGCAGCCAAGATCGGGGCAGGGGAACCTATAATTCCCCCCTCCACTTT. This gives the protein CASSQDRGRGTYNSPLHF.

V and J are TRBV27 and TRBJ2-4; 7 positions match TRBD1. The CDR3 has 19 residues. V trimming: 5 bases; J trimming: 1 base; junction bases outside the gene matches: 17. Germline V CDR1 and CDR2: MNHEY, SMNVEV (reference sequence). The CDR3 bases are TGTGCCAGCAGTCCGGGACAGCTTTTCTTAAACGGCGCCAAAAACATTCAGTACTTC. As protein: CASSPGQLFLNGAKNIQYF.

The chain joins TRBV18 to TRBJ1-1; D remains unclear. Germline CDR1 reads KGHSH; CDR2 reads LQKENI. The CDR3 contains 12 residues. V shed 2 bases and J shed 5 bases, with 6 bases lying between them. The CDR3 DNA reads TGTGCCAGCTCACCAGCAGAAACTGAAGCTTTCTTT. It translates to CASSPAETEAFF.

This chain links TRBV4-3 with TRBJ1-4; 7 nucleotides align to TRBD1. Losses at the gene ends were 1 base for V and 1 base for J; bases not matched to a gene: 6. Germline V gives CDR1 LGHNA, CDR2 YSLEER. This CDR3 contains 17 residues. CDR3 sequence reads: CASSQVGRGRTNEKLFF. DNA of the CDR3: TGCGCCAGCAGCCAAGTAGGCAGGGGGAGAACTAATGAAAAACTGTTTTTT.

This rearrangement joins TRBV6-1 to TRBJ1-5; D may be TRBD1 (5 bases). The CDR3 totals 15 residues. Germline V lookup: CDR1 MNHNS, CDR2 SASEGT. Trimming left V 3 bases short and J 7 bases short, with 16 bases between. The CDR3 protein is CASSDRQGSWQPQHF. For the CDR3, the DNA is TGTGCCAGCAGTGATAGGCAGGGAAGTTGGCAGCCCCAGCATTTT.

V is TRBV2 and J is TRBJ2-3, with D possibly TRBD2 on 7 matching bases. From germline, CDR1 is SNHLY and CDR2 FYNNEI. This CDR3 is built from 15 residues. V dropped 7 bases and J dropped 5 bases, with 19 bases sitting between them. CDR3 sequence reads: CASKPLGGEGDTQYF. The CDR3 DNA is TGTGCCAGCAAACCCTTAGGGGGGGAGGGAGATACGCAGTATTTT.

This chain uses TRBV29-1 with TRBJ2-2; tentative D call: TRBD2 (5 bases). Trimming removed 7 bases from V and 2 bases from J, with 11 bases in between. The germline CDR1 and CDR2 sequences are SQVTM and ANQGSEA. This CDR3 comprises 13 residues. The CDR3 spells CSGPGKNTGELFF. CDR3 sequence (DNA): TGCAGCGGACCCGGGAAAAACACCGGGGAGCTGTTTTTT.

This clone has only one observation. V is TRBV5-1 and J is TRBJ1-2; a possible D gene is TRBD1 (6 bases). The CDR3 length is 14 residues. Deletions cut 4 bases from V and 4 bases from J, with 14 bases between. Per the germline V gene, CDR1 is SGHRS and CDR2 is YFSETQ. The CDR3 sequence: CASSVTTGRYGYTF. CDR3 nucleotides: TGCGCCAGCAGCGTAACTACAGGGCGCTATGGCTACACCTTC.

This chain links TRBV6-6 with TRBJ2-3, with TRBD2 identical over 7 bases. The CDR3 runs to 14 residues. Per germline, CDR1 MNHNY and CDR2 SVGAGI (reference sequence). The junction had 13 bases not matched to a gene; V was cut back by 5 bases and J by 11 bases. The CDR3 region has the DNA TGTGCCAGCAGTCTGGGGGGGATGGGACTTTTGCAGTATTTT. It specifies CASSLGGMGLLQYF.

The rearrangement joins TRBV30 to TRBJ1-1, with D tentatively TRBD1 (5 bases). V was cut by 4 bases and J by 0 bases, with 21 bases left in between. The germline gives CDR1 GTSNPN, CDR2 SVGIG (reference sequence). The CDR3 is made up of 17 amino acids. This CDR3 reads CAWTPMGRELMNTEAFF. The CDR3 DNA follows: TGTGCCTGGACCCCCATGGGCAGGGAACTCATGAACACTGAAGCTTTCTTT. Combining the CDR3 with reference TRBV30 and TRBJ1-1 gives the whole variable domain SQTIHQWPATLVQPVGSPLSLECTVEGTSNPNLYWYRQAAGRGLQLLFYSVGIGQISSEVPQNLSASRPQDRQFILSSKKLLLSDSGFYLCAWTPMGRELMNTEAFFGQGTRLTVV.

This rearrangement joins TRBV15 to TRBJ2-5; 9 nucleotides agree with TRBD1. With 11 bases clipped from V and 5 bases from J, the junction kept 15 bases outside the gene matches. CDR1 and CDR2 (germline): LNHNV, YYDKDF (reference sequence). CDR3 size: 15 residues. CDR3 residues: CAALLRPGTGETQYF. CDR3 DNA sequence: TGTGCCGCCCTCTTGAGGCCCGGGACAGGGGAGACCCAGTACTTC. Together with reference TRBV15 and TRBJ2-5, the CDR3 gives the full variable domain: DAMVIQNPRYQVTQFGKPVTLSCSQTLNHNVMYWYQQKSSQAPKLLFHYYDKDFNNEADTPDNFQSRRPNTSFCFLDIRSPGLGDTAMYLCAALLRPGTGETQYFGPGTRLLVL.

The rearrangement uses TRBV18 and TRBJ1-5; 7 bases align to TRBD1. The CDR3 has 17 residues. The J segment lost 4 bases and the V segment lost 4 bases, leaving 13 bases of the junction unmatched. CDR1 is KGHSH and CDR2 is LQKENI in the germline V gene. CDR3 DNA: TGTGCCAGCTCACAATCCCCCGGGACAGCTCAGAATCAGCCCCAGCATTTT. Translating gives CASSQSPGTAQNQPQHF.

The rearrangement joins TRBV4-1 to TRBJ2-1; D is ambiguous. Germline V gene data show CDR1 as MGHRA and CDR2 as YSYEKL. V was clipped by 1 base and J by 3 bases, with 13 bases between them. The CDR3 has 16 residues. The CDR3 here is CASSQALQVRYNEQFF. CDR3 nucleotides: TGCGCCAGCAGCCAAGCACTGCAGGTTCGCTACAATGAGCAGTTCTTC.

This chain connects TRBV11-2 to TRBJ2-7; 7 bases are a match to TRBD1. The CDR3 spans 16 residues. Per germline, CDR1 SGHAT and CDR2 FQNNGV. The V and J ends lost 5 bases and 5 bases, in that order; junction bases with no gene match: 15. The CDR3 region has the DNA TGTGCCAGCAGCCTCCCAAGGGGGCTCCCTACCCACGAGCAGTACTTC. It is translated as CASSLPRGLPTHEQYF. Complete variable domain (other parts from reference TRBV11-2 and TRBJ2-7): EAGVAQSPRYKIIEKRQSVAFWCNPISGHATLYWYQQILGQGPKLLIQFQNNGVVDDSQLPKDRFSAERLKGVDSTLKIQPAKLEDSAVYLCASSLPRGLPTHEQYFGPGTRLTVT.

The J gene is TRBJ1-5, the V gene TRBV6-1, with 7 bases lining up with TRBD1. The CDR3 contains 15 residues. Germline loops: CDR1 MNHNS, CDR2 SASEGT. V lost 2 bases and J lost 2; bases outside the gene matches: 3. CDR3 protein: CASSERGRGNQPQHF. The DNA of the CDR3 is TGTGCCAGCAGTGAAAGGGGGCGCGGCAATCAGCCCCAGCATTTT.

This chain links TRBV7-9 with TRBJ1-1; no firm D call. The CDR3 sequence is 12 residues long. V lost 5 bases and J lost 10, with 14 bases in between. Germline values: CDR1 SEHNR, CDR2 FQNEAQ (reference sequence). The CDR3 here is CASSAKRGIAFF. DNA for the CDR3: TGTGCCAGCAGCGCCAAACGGGGAATAGCTTTCTTT.

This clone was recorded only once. The CDR3 loop is CASWGGGQFF. For the CDR3, the DNA is TGTGCCAGCTGGGGAGGGGGGCAGTTCTTC. V is TRBV7-9 and J is TRBJ2-1, with D perhaps matching TRBD2 (7 bases). Germline loops: CDR1 SEHNR, CDR2 FQNEAQ (reference sequence). The CDR3 runs 10 residues. V was trimmed by 8 bases and J by 12 bases, leaving 11 bases between them.

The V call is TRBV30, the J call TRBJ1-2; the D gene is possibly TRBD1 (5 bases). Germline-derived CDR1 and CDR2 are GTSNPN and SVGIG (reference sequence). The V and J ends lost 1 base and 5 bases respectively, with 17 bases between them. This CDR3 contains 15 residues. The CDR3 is CAWSAPPGGRYGYTF. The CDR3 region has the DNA TGTGCCTGGAGTGCCCCCCCGGGGGGAAGATATGGCTACACCTTC.